The 5 T cell receptor beta chains listed next were all sequenced from one sample in a study of read filtering for tumor transcriptome and immune sequencing. The library was built from around 380 ng RNA with molecular barcoded adaptors for alpha/delta and beta/gamma chains. A single record per CDR3 protein comes from TCRdb applying MiXCR to the reads. The top ten hold about a sixth of the sample, which has fewer than 35,000 distinct CDR3 sequences, approximately 17% seen once. What was sequenced was a population of CD138-negative cells sorted from bone marrow. All receptors derive from a donor at least 40 years old with multiple myeloma.

This clonotype was seen repeatedly, ten times or more. The gene calls are TRBV19 and TRBJ1-2; 8 nucleotides agree with TRBD1. This CDR3 region has 15 residues. V lost 4 bases and J lost 8; bases outside the gene matches: 12. Germline V gives CDR1 LNHDA, CDR2 SQIVND (reference sequence). As DNA, the CDR3 is TGTGCCAGTAGTACCACCTGGACAGGGACAGAGGGCTACACCTTC. Translating gives CASSTTWTGTEGYTF.

This clonotype was counted at least ten times. The chain has TRBV3-1 and TRBJ2-2; D gene unclear. Per germline, CDR1 LGHDT and CDR2 YNNKEL (reference sequence). Trimming removed 2 bases at V and 3 bases at J, with 7 bases between. This CDR3 has 14 amino acids. CDR3 residues: CASSQTGDTGELFF. The CDR3 region has the DNA TGTGCCAGCAGCCAAACTGGGGACACCGGGGAGCTGTTTTTT.

On this clonotype itself: One junction end disagrees with the germline gene, perhaps due to a read error. The CDR3 region is CTTSRNVVEHYYNEQFF. CDR3 bases: TGTACCACCAGCAGAAATGTGGTGGAGCATTACTACAACGAGCAGTTCTTC. The chain carries TRBV15 and TRBJ2-1; D is unresolved. Germline V gene lookup returns CDR1 LNHNV and CDR2 YYDKDF (reference sequence). This CDR3 is 17 amino acids long.

This clonotype was seen repeatedly, ten times or more. The J gene is TRBJ2-7, the V gene TRBV28; 9 nucleotides line up with TRBD2. V lost 5 bases to trimming and J lost 1 base; unmatched junction nucleotides: 15. Germline CDR1 is MDHEN and CDR2 is SYDVKM. This CDR3 spans 18 amino acids. CDR3 sequence: CASSPAVIGLAGSYEQYF. DNA for the CDR3: TGTGCCAGCAGTCCCGCAGTGATAGGCCTAGCGGGATCCTACGAGCAGTACTTC.

With respect to this clonotype: This is likely an artifact of a read error, given a far larger clone one base away. This chain links TRBV6-5 with TRBJ2-1; 11 nucleotides align to TRBD2. This CDR3 comprises 17 residues. Germline V gene lookup returns CDR1 MNHEY and CDR2 SVGAGI. The DNA of the CDR3 is TGTGCCAGCAGTTACTCCGGACTAGCGGGTATCTACAATGAGCAGTCCTTC. It yields the protein CASSYSGLAGIYNEQSF.